Following are 23 T cell receptor beta chains from one sample sequenced in a study of blood T cell repertoires in COVID-19. TCRdb keeps only in-frame clones here, not all; method: immunoSEQ multiplex PCR. The sample records 72,000 or so clones, 80% being singletons. Material for sequencing was peripheral blood. The receptor source for this set is a man between 65 and 85 years old who had recovered from COVID-19.

The chain combines TRBV27 with TRBJ2-5; 12 nucleotides match TRBD2. The CDR3 runs to 16 residues. Germline values: CDR1 MNHEY, CDR2 SMNVEV (reference sequence). V dropped 6 bases and J dropped 2; count of bases not matched to a gene: 7. The CDR3 sequence: CASSELAGGRQETQYF. The CDR3, as DNA: TGTGCCAGCAGCGAACTAGCGGGAGGACGACAAGAGACCCAGTACTTC.

This chain joins TRBV27 and TRBJ1-4; D might be TRBD1 (5 bases). Per the germline V gene, CDR1 is MNHEY and CDR2 is SMNVEV (reference sequence). Trimming took off 5 bases at V and 8 bases at J, with 15 bases between the two ends. The CDR3 is 14 residues long. This chain's CDR3 is CASSPPGTGEKLFF. Written as DNA, the CDR3 is TGTGCCAGCAGTCCCCCAGGGACTGGGGAAAAACTGTTTTTT.

The table lists this clone with a count of one. The chain recombines TRBV5-1 with TRBJ1-2; D may be TRBD1 (6 bases). The V end was cut by 4 bases, the J end by 5 bases, with 15 bases between. Per germline, CDR1 SGHRS and CDR2 YFSETQ. The CDR3 consists of 14 residues. The CDR3 region is CASSPGGQGYGYTF. The CDR3 DNA is TGCGCCAGCAGCCCGGGGGGGCAGGGTTATGGCTACACCTTC.

This clone occurred a few times. The chain combines TRBV9 with TRBJ2-1; 7 nucleotides align to TRBD2. V was clipped by 3 bases and J by 9 bases; unmatched bases: 12. Germline CDR1 and CDR2: SGDLS and YYNGEE. This CDR3 is built from 15 residues. CDR3 sequence (DNA): TGTGCCAGCAGCGATACCGGGGGAACGGGGGGTGAGCAGTTCTTC. Its translation is CASSDTGGTGGEQFF. Based on the CDR3 plus reference TRBV9 and TRBJ2-1, the full variable domain is DSGVTQTPKHLITATGQRVTLRCSPRSGDLSVYWYQQSLDQGLQFLIQYYNGEERAKGNILERFSAQQFPDLHSELNLSSLELGDSALYFCASSDTGGTGGEQFFGPGTRLTVL.

The rearrangement links TRBV27 to TRBJ1-4; maybe TRBD1 (6 bases). V was pared by 0 bases and J by 8 bases, with 16 bases between. Germline-derived CDR1 and CDR2 are MNHEY and SMNVEV (reference sequence). There are 16 residues in the CDR3. As DNA, the CDR3 is TGTGCCAGCAGTTTATCGATCGGCAGGGGTGACGAAAAACTGTTTTTT. Protein sequence: CASSLSIGRGDEKLFF.

The chain uses TRBV9 and TRBJ2-2; tentatively, D is TRBD1 (6 bases). Looked up from germline, CDR1 is SGDLS and CDR2 is YYNGEE. The CDR3 totals 13 residues. The V and J ends lost 6 bases and 5 bases respectively, with 11 bases between them. The CDR3: CASNVGTTGELFF. The CDR3 DNA follows: TGTGCCAGCAATGTAGGGACAACCGGGGAGCTGTTTTTT.

The V gene is TRBV10-2, the J gene TRBJ1-5; D is perhaps TRBD1 (6 bases). Germline CDR1 and CDR2: WSHSY and SAAADI. Trimming stripped 4 bases from V and 1 base from J, with 20 bases between. The CDR3 contains 18 residues. The chain's CDR3 is CASSVRGEGLESNQPQHF. The CDR3 DNA is TGCGCCAGCAGTGTAAGGGGGGAGGGACTCGAGAGCAATCAGCCCCAGCATTTT.

This CDR3 reads CASSYEAITDTQYF. Here the CDR3 DNA reads TGTGCCAGCAGTTACGAGGCCATCACAGATACGCAGTATTTT. This rearrangement joins TRBV6-2 or TRBV6-3 to TRBJ2-3, with D unclear. Between the trimmed V and J ends, which lost 2 bases and 2 bases, there was a span of 8 bases. This CDR3 is 14 amino acids long. The V gene's germline CDR1 is MNHEY and CDR2 SVGEGT.

This clone was seen just once. The gene calls are TRBV29-1 and TRBJ2-2; 11 positions match TRBD2. Trimming at V came to 5 bases and at J to 4 bases, leaving 9 bases not matched to a gene. This CDR3 contains 16 residues. CDR1 and CDR2 from the germline V gene are SQVTM and ANQGSEA. CDR3 loop: CSVLRGLAGGTGELFF. The CDR3 nucleotides read TGCAGCGTTCTGCGGGGTCTAGCGGGGGGCACCGGGGAGCTGTTTTTT.

This sequence joins TRBV19 and TRBJ1-5, with 9 nucleotides matching TRBD1. Germline V lookup: CDR1 LNHDA, CDR2 SQIVND (reference sequence). V gave up 5 bases and J gave up 5 bases; unmatched junction bases: 4. The CDR3 contains 14 residues. The CDR3 reads CASSPGTGHQPQHF. The CDR3 nucleotides read TGTGCCAGTAGTCCCGGGACAGGGCATCAGCCCCAGCATTTT.

The chain couples TRBV5-1 to TRBJ2-5; 15 bases are a match to TRBD2. With 0 bases clipped from V and 5 bases from J, the junction kept 5 bases outside the gene matches. This CDR3 spans 17 amino acids. Germline assignment: CDR1 SGHRS and CDR2 YFSETQ. CDR3 coding DNA: TGCGCCAGCAGCTTGGGGACTAGCGGGGGGGCCGAGGAGACCCAGTACTTC. This encodes CASSLGTSGGAEETQYF.

By its share, this clone is medium-sized (0.01 to 0.1%). This chain connects TRBV25-1 to TRBJ1-1, with a weak D call TRBD1 (6 bases). V was shortened by 5 bases and J by 13 bases, with 14 bases between the two germline ends. The CDR3 is made up of 11 amino acids. The germline V gene has CDR1 MGHDK and CDR2 SYGVNS. CDR3 nucleotide sequence: TGTGCCAGCAGTAGGGGGGCGGGAGTTTTCTTT. Residues: CASSRGAGVFF.

A few counts support this clone. V gene TRBV6-2 or TRBV6-3 combines with J gene TRBJ1-1; TRBD1 agrees at 10 bases. Trimming cost V 6 bases and J 5 bases; bases outside gene matches: 15. The V gene's germline CDR1 is MNHEY and CDR2 SVGEGT. This CDR3 region has 17 residues. CDR3 in amino acids: CASSKPGARTGGTEAFF. The DNA for the CDR3 is TGTGCCAGCAGCAAGCCCGGGGCCCGGACAGGGGGGACTGAAGCTTTCTTT.

The CDR3 reads CASSPIPQGYQPQHF. Here the CDR3 DNA reads TGTGCCAGTAGTCCCATCCCACAGGGGTATCAGCCCCAGCATTTT. The chain is built from TRBV19 and TRBJ1-5, with 7 bases identical to TRBD1. This CDR3 has 15 residues. The ends lost 5 bases at V and 5 bases at J; junction bases unmatched: 9. Germline values: CDR1 LNHDA, CDR2 SQIVND (reference sequence).

CDR3 in DNA: TGTGCCAGCAATCCGGGTACGGGACTAGCAGAGGAGCAGTACTTC. It codes for CASNPGTGLAEEQYF. The genes are TRBV5-5 and TRBJ2-7, with 9 bases aligning to TRBD2. The V segment lost 6 bases and the J segment 7 bases; nucleotides outside the gene matches: 14. The germline V gene has CDR1 SGHKS and CDR2 YYEKEE (reference sequence). The CDR3 is 15 residues long.

This chain uses TRBV9 with TRBJ2-1; D is perhaps TRBD2 (5 bases). V lost 0 bases and J 3 bases, leaving 13 bases between the germline ends. CDR1 is SGDLS and CDR2 is YYNGEE in the germline V gene. The CDR3 runs 16 residues. CDR3 in amino acids: CASSVDPSGDYNEQFF. The CDR3 nucleotides read TGTGCCAGCAGCGTAGATCCCAGCGGCGACTACAATGAGCAGTTCTTC.

A few counts support this clone. The chain combines TRBV11-2 with TRBJ2-7, with D unclear. The CDR3 length is 13 residues. The germline gives CDR1 SGHAT, CDR2 FQNNGV. V was pared by 1 base and J by 2 bases, with 6 bases between. Here the CDR3 reads CASSLVGAYEQYF. The CDR3 DNA reads TGTGCCAGCAGCTTAGTAGGAGCCTACGAGCAGTACTTC.

J is TRBJ2-4 and V is TRBV7-8, with 10 bases identical to TRBD2. The germline gives CDR1 SGHVS, CDR2 FQNEAQ. V lost 0 bases and J lost 0; bases outside the gene matches: 11. The CDR3 contains 20 residues. DNA for the CDR3: TGTGCCAGCAGCTTAGCGCTAGCGGGGGCGCGGGAGTTAGCCAAAAACATTCAGTACTTC. Translating gives CASSLALAGARELAKNIQYF.

The chain couples TRBV6-5 to TRBJ2-5; TRBD1 is a possible D gene (6 bases). This CDR3 comprises 13 residues. V lost 4 bases and J 1 base, leaving 7 bases between the germline ends. Germline V lookup: CDR1 MNHEY, CDR2 SVGAGI. CDR3 sequence reads: CASSSGVQETQYF. DNA of the CDR3: TGTGCCAGCAGTTCAGGGGTCCAAGAGACCCAGTACTTC.

The chain joins TRBV12-3 or TRBV12-4 to TRBJ1-1; D may be TRBD1 (6 bases). The CDR3 is 13 amino acids. With 6 bases removed from V and 6 bases from J, the gap between germline ends came to 14 bases. The CDR3 here is CASSRGSTSEAFF. For the CDR3, the DNA is TGTGCCAGCAGCAGGGGATCCACCTCTGAAGCTTTCTTT.

The chain joins TRBV5-1 to TRBJ2-7, with TRBD1 matching over 7 bases. The CDR3 runs 14 residues. V was clipped by 4 bases and J by 4 bases; unmatched bases: 8. CDR1 and CDR2 (germline): SGHRS, YFSETQ. The CDR3 loop is CASSPGQSGYEQYF. CDR3 nucleotide sequence: TGCGCCAGCAGCCCGGGACAGTCCGGGTACGAGCAGTACTTC.

The rearrangement joins TRBV6-1 to TRBJ2-7; 8 bases align to TRBD1. Germline loops: CDR1 MNHNS, CDR2 SASEGT. Trimming at V came to 5 bases and at J to 2 bases, leaving 2 bases not matched to a gene. CDR3 length: 13 amino acids. The CDR3 sequence: CASSSQGAYEQYF. CDR3 sequence (DNA): TGTGCCAGCAGTTCACAGGGGGCCTACGAGCAGTACTTC.

The J gene is TRBJ1-1, the V gene TRBV6-5; D gene ambiguous. The germline CDR1 and CDR2 sequences are MNHEY and SVGAGI. V lost 6 bases and J 12 bases, leaving 23 bases between the germline ends. CDR3 length equals 14 residues. The chain's CDR3 is CASSIRRQTSDPFF. CDR3 in DNA: TGTGCCAGCAGCATTCGGAGGCAGACTTCCGATCCTTTCTTT.